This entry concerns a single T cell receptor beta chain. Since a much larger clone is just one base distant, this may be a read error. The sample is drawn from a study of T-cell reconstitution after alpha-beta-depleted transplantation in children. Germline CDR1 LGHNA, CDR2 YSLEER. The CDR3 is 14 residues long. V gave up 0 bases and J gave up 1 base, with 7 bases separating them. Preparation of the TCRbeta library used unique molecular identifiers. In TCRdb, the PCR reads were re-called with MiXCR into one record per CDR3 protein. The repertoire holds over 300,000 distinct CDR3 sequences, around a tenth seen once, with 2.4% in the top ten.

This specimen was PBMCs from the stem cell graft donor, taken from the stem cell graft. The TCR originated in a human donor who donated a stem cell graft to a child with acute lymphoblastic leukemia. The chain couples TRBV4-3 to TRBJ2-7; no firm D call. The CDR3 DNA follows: TGCGCCAGCAGCCAAGAGGCTAGATCCTACGAGCAGTACTTC. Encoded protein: CASSQEARSYEQYF.